One and the same sample provided the 8 T cell receptor beta chains below, sequenced in a study of cytomegalovirus exposure and HLA in healthy donors. PCR employed 60 Vbeta and 13 Jbeta primers. TCRdb's copy holds only in-frame clones and misses some; the assay was immunoSEQ multiplex PCR. The sample consists of approximately 140,000 clones, about four fifths of them appearing once. Sequenced input: PBMCs. The receptors were gathered from a male donor in good health and CMV-seronegative.

The table lists this clone with a count of one. The chain couples TRBV28 to TRBJ2-2; D is perhaps TRBD2 (7 bases). Trimming cost V 7 bases and J 7 bases, with 16 bases left between them. In germline, CDR1 is MDHEN, CDR2 SYDVKM. The CDR3 is 14 residues long. The DNA of the CDR3 is TGTGCCAGCATCGGGGGGCCTTGGGGCGGGGAGCTGTTTTTT. The encoded protein is CASIGGPWGGELFF.

V and J are TRBV11-2 and TRBJ2-7, with D possibly matching TRBD1 (6 bases). CDR1 and CDR2 (germline): SGHAT, FQNNGV. The CDR3 length is 14 residues. Trimming took off 1 base at V and 6 bases at J, with 13 bases between the two ends. The CDR3 region is CASSLVQQGREQYF. CDR3 in DNA: TGTGCCAGCAGCTTAGTTCAGCAGGGGCGCGAGCAGTACTTC.

CDR3 residues: CSARGDNEQFF. Written as DNA, the CDR3 is TGCAGTGCCCGGGGGGACAATGAGCAGTTCTTC. The chain couples TRBV20-1 to TRBJ2-1; TRBD2 matches 7 bases. The length of the CDR3 is 11 residues. CDR1 DFQATT and CDR2 SNEGSKA come from the germline V gene (reference sequence). V shed 6 bases and J 5 bases; nucleotides not matched to a gene: 1.

The V call is TRBV5-1, the J call TRBJ2-6; D is undetermined. Trimming cost V 3 bases and J 1 base, with 8 bases left between them. This CDR3 contains 15 residues. Germline V gives CDR1 SGHRS, CDR2 YFSETQ. The CDR3 DNA follows: TGCGCCAGCAGCTCCCCCGGGTCTGGGGCCAACGTCCTGACTTTC. Translated: CASSSPGSGANVLTF.

V is TRBV7-9 and J is TRBJ2-2; D is perhaps TRBD2 (7 bases). Germline lookup yields CDR1 SEHNR and CDR2 FQNEAQ (reference sequence). The germline V and J ends were trimmed by 1 base and 0 bases, with 15 bases remaining between them. The CDR3 is 18 amino acids. CDR3 amino acids: CASSLVRGRTPNTGELFF. CDR3 DNA sequence: TGTGCCAGCAGCTTAGTGCGGGGGCGAACTCCGAACACCGGGGAGCTGTTTTTT. Based on the CDR3 plus reference TRBV7-9 and TRBJ2-2, the full variable domain is DTGVSQNPRHKITKRGQNVTFRCDPISEHNRLYWYRQTLGQGPEFLTYFQNEAQLEKSRLLSDRFSAERPKGSFSTLEIQRTEQGDSAMYLCASSLVRGRTPNTGELFFGEGSRLTVL.

The rearrangement uses TRBV15 and TRBJ2-5, with 7 bases aligning to TRBD1. The V gene end was trimmed by 8 bases and the J gene end by 4 bases; junction bases not matched to a gene: 10. In germline, CDR1 is LNHNV, CDR2 YYDKDF (reference sequence). The CDR3 totals 14 residues. The CDR3 DNA sequence: TGTGCCACCGCGAATACAGGGGTGGGAGAGACCCAGTACTTC. It specifies CATANTGVGETQYF. The variable domain in full, completed from reference TRBV15 and TRBJ2-5, reads DAMVIQNPRYQVTQFGKPVTLSCSQTLNHNVMYWYQQKSSQAPKLLFHYYDKDFNNEADTPDNFQSRRPNTSFCFLDIRSPGLGDTAMYLCATANTGVGETQYFGPGTRLLVL.

This chain connects TRBV5-1 to TRBJ1-1, with D perhaps matching TRBD1 (6 bases). Germline assignment: CDR1 SGHRS and CDR2 YFSETQ. This CDR3 has 11 residues. Trimming pared 1 base from V and 8 bases from J, leaving 6 bases between. DNA of the CDR3: TGCGCCAGCAGCTTGACAGGGGAAGCTTTCTTT. Translated: CASSLTGEAFF.

This clone was counted only a few times. The J gene is TRBJ2-3, the V gene TRBV28, with a weak D call TRBD2 (6 bases). The V gene's germline CDR1 is MDHEN and CDR2 SYDVKM. The V end lost 6 bases, the J end lost 3 bases, and 16 bases lay between the germline ends. The CDR3 totals 15 residues. CDR3 coding DNA: TGTGCCAGCAGAATCCGTGGGGGAGGAACAGATACGCAGTATTTT. Translation: CASRIRGGGTDTQYF.